This T cell receptor beta chain was retrieved from a study of T-cell reconstitution after alpha-beta-depleted transplantation in children. TCRbeta library preparation incorporated unique molecular identifiers. Via MiXCR, TCRdb re-called the PCR reads, giving one row per CDR3 protein. The sample lists 490,000 or so distinct CDR3 sequences; roughly an eighth were seen once. This clonotype was counted only a few times. The CDR3 length is 16 residues. The junction had 5 bases not matched to a gene; V was cut back by 0 bases and J by 0 bases. Per the germline V gene, CDR1 is MNHEY and CDR2 is SVGAGI. The V and J genes are TRBV6-5 and TRBJ2-7, with 7 bases aligning to TRBD1. This sequence originates from a human donor who donated a stem cell graft to a child with combined immunodeficiency. This material consisted of PBMCs from the stem cell graft donor, taken from the stem cell graft. CDR3 DNA sequence: TGTGCCAGCAGTTACTCTCAGGGACAGATCTCCTACGAGCAGTACTTC. Amino acids: CASSYSQGQISYEQYF.